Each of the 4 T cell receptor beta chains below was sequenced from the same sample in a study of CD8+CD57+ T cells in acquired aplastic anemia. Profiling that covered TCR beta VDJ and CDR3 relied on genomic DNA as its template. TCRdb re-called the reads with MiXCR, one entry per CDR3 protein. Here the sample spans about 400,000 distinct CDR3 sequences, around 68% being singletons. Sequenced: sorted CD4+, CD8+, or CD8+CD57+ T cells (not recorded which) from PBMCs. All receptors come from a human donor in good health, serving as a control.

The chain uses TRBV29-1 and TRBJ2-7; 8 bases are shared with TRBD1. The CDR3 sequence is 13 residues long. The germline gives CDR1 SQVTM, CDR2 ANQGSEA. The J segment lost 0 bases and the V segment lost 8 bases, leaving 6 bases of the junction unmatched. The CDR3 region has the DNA TGCAGCTACCGGACAGGGAGCTCCTACGAGCAGTACTTC. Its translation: CSYRTGSSYEQYF.

The DNA for the CDR3 is TGTGCCAGCAGGGGACAAGCGGGAGGATATGAGCAGTTCTTC. Its translation is CASRGQAGGYEQFF. The rearrangement joins TRBV2 to TRBJ2-1; TRBD2 aligns across 9 bases. V trimming: 6 bases; J trimming: 8 bases; junction bases outside the gene matches: 8. This CDR3 has 14 residues. Germline V gives CDR1 SNHLY, CDR2 FYNNEI. Complete variable domain (other parts from reference TRBV2 and TRBJ2-1): EPEVTQTPSHQVTQMGQEVILRCVPISNHLYFYWYRQILGQKVEFLVSFYNNEISEKSEIFDDQFSVERPDGSNFTLKIRSTKLEDSAMYFCASRGQAGGYEQFFGPGTRLTVL.

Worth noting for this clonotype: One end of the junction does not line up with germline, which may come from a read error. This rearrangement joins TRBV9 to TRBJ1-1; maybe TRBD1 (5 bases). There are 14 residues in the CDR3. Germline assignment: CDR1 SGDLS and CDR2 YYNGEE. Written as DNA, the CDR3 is TGTGCCAGCAGCTGTCCCACGGAAGGGACTGAAACTTTCTTT. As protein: CASSCPTEGTETFF.

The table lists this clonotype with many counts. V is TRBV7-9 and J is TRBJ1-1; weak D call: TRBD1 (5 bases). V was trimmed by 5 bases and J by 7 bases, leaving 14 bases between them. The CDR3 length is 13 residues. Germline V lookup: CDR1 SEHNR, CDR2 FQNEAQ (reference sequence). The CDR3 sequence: CASSGRQTFEAFF. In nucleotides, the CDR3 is TGTGCCAGCAGCGGGCGACAGACCTTTGAAGCTTTCTTT. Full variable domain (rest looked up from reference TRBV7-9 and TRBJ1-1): DTGVSQNPRHKITKRGQNVTFRCDPISEHNRLYWYRQTLGQGPEFLTYFQNEAQLEKSRLLSDRFSAERPKGSFSTLEIQRTEQGDSAMYLCASSGRQTFEAFFGQGTRLTVV.